This TCR beta chain came from a study of identical twins. Via MiXCR, TCRdb re-called the 5' RACE reads, giving one row per CDR3 protein. This table has over 600,000 distinct CDR3 sequences, about 20% appearing once. V was pared by 0 bases and J by 0 bases, with 5 bases of the junction left unmatched. Germline-derived CDR1 and CDR2 are DFQATT and SNEGSKA (reference sequence). This CDR3 is 17 amino acids long. These same data were also listed under a study on T cells expressing NK-cell markers. That source notes: These same clonotypes (in four donors) also led the CD3+CD56-NKG2C+ fraction.

This TCR derives from a woman in her late teens or twenties in good health. Sequencing was performed on PBMCs. V is TRBV20-1 and J is TRBJ2-1; TRBD2 agrees at 10 bases. The CDR3 here is CSAREGPSGSSYNEQFF. The CDR3 DNA is TGCAGTGCTAGAGAGGGCCCTAGCGGGAGCTCCTACAATGAGCAGTTCTTC.